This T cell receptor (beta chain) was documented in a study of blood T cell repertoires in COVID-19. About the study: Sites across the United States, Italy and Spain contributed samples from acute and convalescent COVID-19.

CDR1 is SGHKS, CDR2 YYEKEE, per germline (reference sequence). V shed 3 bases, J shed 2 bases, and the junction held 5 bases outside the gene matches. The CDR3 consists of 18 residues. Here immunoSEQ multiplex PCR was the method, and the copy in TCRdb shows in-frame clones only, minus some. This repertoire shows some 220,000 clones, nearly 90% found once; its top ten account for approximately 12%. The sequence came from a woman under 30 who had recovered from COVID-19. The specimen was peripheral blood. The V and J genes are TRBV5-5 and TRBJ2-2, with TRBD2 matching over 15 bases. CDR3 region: CASSYGLAGGPNTGELFF. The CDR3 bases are TGTGCCAGCAGCTACGGACTAGCGGGAGGGCCCAACACCGGGGAGCTGTTTTTT. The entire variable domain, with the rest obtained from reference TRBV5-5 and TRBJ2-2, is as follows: DAGVTQSPTHLIKTRGQQVTLRCSPISGHKSVSWYQQVLGQGPQFIFQYYEKEERGRGNFPDRFSARQFPNYSSELNVNALLLGDSALYLCASSYGLAGGPNTGELFFGEGSRLTVL.